This T cell receptor beta chain was recorded in a study of T cell repertoires in cytomegalovirus infection. This clonotype was seen a single time. The antigen remains unidentified. Trimming left V 0 bases short and J 0 bases short, with 23 bases between. The CDR3 consists of 20 residues. From germline, CDR1 is SGHDN and CDR2 FVKESK. Using its own MiXCR run on the reads, TCRdb lists one record per CDR3 protein. The data contain 650,000 to 850,000 distinct CDR3 sequences, about 29% of them singletons. This specimen consisted of cultured CD8+ T cells from PBMCs, obtained from culture after CMV antigen stimulation. The rearrangement joins TRBV14 to TRBJ1-1; D remains ambiguous. The receptor's source is a human donor in good health (CMV status not recorded). Some clones in this sample may be carry-over from other donors' samples. The DNA of the CDR3 is TGTGCCAGCAGCCAAGATCCTCCAGGCTCCAATTACCGCATGAACACTGAAGCTTTCTTT. This encodes CASSQDPPGSNYRMNTEAFF.